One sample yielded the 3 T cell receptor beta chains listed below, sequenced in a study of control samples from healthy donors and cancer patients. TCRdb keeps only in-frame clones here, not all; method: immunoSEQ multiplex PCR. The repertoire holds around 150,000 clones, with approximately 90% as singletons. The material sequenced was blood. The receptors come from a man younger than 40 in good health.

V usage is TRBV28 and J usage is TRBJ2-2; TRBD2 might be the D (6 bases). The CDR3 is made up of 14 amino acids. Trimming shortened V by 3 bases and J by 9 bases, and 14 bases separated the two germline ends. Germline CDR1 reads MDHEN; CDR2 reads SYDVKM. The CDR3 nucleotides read TGTGCCAGCAGTTTGGTCGGAGGGAACTGGGAGCTGTTTTTT. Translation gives CASSLVGGNWELFF.

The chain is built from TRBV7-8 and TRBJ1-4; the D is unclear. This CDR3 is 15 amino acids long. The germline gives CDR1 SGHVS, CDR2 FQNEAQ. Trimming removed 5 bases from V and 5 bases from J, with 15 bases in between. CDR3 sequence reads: CASSPQQHRNEKLFF. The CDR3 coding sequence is TGTGCCAGCAGCCCCCAACAGCACCGGAATGAAAAACTGTTTTTT.

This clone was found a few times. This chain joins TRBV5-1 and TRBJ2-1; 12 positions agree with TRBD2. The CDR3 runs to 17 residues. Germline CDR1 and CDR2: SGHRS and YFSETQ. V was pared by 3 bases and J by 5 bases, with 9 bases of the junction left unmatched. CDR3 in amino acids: CASSYAPTSGGNNEQFF. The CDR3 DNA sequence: TGCGCCAGCAGCTACGCCCCCACTAGCGGGGGGAACAATGAGCAGTTCTTC. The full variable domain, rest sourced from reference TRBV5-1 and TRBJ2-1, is KAGVTQTPRYLIKTRGQQVTLSCSPISGHRSVSWYQQTPGQGLQFLFEYFSETQRNKGNFPGRFSGRQFSNSRSEMNVSTLELGDSALYLCASSYAPTSGGNNEQFFGPGTRLTVL.